This T cell receptor (beta chain) appears in the sequencing data of a study of blood T cell repertoires in COVID-19. Cohort 3 donors were reported recovered after two negative PCRs, clearance, or symptom resolution. Clones were sequenced by immunoSEQ multiplex PCR, and TCRdb holds only the in-frame ones, with some missing. Altogether a few hundred thousand clones are present, 80% to 90% being singletons, with the ten largest covering just under 9%. Concerning this clone: This specimen includes other DNA sequences encoding the same CDR3.

The TCR was taken from a woman under 30 who had recovered from COVID-19. Sequencing was carried out using PBMCs or T cells enriched from blood (not recorded which).

Here the CDR3 reads CASSLAGGDTQYF. CDR3 bases: TGTGCCAGCAGCTTGGCCGGAGGAGATACGCAGTATTTT. The rearrangement joins TRBV5-6 to TRBJ2-3; maybe TRBD2 (5 bases). This CDR3 is 13 amino acids long. Trimming removed 0 bases from V and 5 bases from J, with 7 bases in between. CDR1 is SGHDT, CDR2 YYEEEE, per germline.